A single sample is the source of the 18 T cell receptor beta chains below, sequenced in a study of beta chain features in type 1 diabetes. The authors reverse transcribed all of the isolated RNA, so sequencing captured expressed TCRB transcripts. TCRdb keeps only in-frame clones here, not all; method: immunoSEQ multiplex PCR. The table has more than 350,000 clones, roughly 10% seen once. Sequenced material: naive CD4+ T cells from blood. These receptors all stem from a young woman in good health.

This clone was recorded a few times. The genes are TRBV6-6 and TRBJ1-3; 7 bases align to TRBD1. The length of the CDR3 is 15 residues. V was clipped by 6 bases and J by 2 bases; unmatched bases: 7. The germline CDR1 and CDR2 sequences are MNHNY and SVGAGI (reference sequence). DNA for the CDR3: TGTGCCAGCAGGCCTCGGGACAGCCCTGGAAACACCATATATTTT. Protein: CASRPRDSPGNTIYF.

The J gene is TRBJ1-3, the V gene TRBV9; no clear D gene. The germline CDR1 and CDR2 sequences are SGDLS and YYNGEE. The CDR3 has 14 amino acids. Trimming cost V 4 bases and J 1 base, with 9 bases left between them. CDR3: CASSFTGSGNTIYF. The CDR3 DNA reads TGTGCCAGCAGCTTTACCGGGTCTGGAAACACCATATATTTT. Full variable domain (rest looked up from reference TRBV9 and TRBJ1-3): DSGVTQTPKHLITATGQRVTLRCSPRSGDLSVYWYQQSLDQGLQFLIQYYNGEERAKGNILERFSAQQFPDLHSELNLSSLELGDSALYFCASSFTGSGNTIYFGEGSWLTVV.

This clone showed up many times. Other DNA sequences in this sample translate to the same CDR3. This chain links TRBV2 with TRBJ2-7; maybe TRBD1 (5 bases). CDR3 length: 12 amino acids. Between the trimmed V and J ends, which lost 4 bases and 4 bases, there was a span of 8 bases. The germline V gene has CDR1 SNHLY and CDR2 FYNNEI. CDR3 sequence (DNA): TGTGCCAGCAGTGGCGACAGTTACGAGCAGTACTTC. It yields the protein CASSGDSYEQYF.

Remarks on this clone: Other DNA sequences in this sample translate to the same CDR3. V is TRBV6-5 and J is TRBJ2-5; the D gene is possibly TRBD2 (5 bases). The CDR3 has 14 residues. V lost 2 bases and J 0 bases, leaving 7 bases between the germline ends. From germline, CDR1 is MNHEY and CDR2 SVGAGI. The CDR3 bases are TGTGCCAGCAGTTACGGGAGAAACCAAGAGACCCAGTACTTC. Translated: CASSYGRNQETQYF.

In DNA form, the CDR3 reads TGTGCCAGCAGCTGGCTCAATCAGCCCCAGCATTTT. Translating gives CASSWLNQPQHF. V gene TRBV13 combines with J gene TRBJ1-5; D gene uncertain. Per the germline V gene, CDR1 is PRHDT and CDR2 is FYEKMQ (reference sequence). There are 12 residues in the CDR3. The V gene lost 4 bases and the J gene lost 3 bases, with 4 bases spanning the gap.

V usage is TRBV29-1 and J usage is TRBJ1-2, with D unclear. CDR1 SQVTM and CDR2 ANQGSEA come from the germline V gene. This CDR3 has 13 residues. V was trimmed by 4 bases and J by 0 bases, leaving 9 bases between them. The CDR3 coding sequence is TGCAGCGTTGTAGAGCAGACTAACTATGGCTACACCTTC. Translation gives CSVVEQTNYGYTF.

Written as DNA, the CDR3 is TGTGCCAGCAGTGAATTTGGGAGACTAGCGGGGGGCGGAGAGACCCAGTACTTC. It translates to CASSEFGRLAGGGETQYF. V gene TRBV25-1 combines with J gene TRBJ2-5; 13 bases match TRBD2. The CDR3 sequence is 18 residues long. The germline gives CDR1 MGHDK, CDR2 SYGVNS. After removal of 1 base from V and 4 bases from J, the junction contained 9 bases not matched to a gene.

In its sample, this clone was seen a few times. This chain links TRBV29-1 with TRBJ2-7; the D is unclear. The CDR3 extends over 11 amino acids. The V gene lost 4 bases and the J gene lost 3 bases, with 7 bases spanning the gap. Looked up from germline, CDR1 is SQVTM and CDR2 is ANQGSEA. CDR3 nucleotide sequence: TGCAGCGTTGGACTGAGCTACGAGCAGTACTTC. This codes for CSVGLSYEQYF.

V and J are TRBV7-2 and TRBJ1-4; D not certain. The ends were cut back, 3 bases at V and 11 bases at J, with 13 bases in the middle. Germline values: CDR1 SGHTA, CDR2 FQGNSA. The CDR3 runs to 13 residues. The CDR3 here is CASSFLVVGKLFF. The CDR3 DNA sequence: TGTGCCAGCAGCTTCCTGGTAGTTGGGAAACTGTTTTTT.

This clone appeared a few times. The CDR3 DNA follows: TGCGCCAGCAGCCAAGCTAACACGGCGGGCCGTAGAGCTTTCTTT. This sequence encodes CASSQANTAGRRAFF. The chain combines TRBV4-3 with TRBJ1-1; D remains ambiguous. The CDR3 covers 15 residues. Trimming cost V 1 base and J 10 bases, with 19 bases left between them. Looked up from germline, CDR1 is LGHNA and CDR2 is YSLEER.

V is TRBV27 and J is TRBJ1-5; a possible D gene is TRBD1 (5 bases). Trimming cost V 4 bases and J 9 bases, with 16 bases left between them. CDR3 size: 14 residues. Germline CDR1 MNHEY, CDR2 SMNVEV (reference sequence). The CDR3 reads CASSSVGTPGPQHF. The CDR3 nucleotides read TGTGCCAGCAGTTCGGTTGGGACGCCTGGGCCCCAGCATTTT.

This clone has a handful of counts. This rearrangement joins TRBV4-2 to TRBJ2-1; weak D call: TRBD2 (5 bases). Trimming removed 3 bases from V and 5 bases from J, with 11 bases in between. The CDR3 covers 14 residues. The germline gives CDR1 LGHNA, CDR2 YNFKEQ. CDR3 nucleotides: TGTGCCAGCAGCCACCGGGATGGGAACAATGAGCAGTTCTTC. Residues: CASSHRDGNNEQFF.

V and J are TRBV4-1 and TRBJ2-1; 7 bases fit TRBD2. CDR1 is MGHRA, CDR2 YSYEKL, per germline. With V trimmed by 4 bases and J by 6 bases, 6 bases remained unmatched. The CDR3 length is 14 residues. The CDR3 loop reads CASSPLAGLNEQFF. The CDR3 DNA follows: TGCGCCAGCAGCCCTTTAGCGGGTCTCAATGAGCAGTTCTTC.

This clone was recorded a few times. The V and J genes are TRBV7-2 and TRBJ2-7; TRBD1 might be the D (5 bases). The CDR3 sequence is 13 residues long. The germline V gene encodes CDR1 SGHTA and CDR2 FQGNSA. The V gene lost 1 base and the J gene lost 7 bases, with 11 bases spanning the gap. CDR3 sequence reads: CASSLVSGKEQYV. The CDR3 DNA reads TGTGCCAGCAGCTTAGTTTCAGGGAAGGAGCAGTACGTC.

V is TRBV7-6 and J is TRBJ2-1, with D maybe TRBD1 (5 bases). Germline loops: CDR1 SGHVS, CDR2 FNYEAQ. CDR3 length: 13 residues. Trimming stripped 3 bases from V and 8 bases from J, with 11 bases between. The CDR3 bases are TGTGCCAGCAGCTTTTTAGTAGGGGATGAGCAGTTCTTC. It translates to CASSFLVGDEQFF.

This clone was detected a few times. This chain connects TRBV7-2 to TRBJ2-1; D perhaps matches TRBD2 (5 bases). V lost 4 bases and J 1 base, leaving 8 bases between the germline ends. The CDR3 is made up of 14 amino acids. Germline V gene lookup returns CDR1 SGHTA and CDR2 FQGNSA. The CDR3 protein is CASSSRGSYNEQFF. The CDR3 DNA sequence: TGTGCCAGCAGCTCTCGGGGTTCCTACAATGAGCAGTTCTTC. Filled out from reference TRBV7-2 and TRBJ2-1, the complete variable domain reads GAGVSQSPSNKVTEKGKDVELRCDPISGHTALYWYRQSLGQGLEFLIYFQGNSAPDKSGLPSDRFSAERTGGSVSTLTIQRTQQEDSAVYLCASSSRGSYNEQFFGPGTRLTVL.

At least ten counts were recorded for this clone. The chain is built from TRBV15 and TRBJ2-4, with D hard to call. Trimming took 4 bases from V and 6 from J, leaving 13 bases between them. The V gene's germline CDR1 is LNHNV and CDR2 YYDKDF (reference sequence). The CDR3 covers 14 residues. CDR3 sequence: CATSTRSGTNIQYF. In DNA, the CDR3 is TGTGCCACCAGCACCCGTTCGGGTACAAACATTCAGTACTTC.

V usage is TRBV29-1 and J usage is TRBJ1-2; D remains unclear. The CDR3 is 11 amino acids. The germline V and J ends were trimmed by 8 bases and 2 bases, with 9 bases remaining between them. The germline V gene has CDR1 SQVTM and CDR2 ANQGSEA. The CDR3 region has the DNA TGCAGCTCTACTCGGAACTATGGCTACACCTTC. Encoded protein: CSSTRNYGYTF.